This TCR beta chain was identified in a study of beta chain features in type 1 diabetes. Study-level points and caveats: HLA effects on TCRB rearrangement stayed unresolved here. There was a moderate but significant shortening of TCRB CDR3s in all four CD4+ subsets of Type 1 diabetes patients. Possible PCR preference for shorter templates applied equally to patients and controls. For patients, the naive, central memory and Treg TCRB repertoires appeared more alike than for healthy donors.

Germline V gene sequence: CDR1 LNHNV, CDR2 YYDKDF (reference sequence). Trimming removed 0 bases from V and 2 bases from J; junction bases left unmatched: 5. This CDR3 comprises 16 residues. Reverse transcription of all isolated RNA meant that expressed TCRB transcripts were sequenced. Clones were read by immunoSEQ multiplex PCR, and TCRdb kept only the in-frame ones, dropping some. The sample lists more than 250,000 clones, roughly an eighth occurring once. CD4+ cells of the naive, central memory, regulatory and stem cell-like memory types were sorted via CD45RO/CCR7/CD25/CD127/CD95/CD27. In the case of this clone: Its antigen is currently unknown.

The chain has TRBV15 and TRBJ2-3; 7 positions agree with TRBD2. The source material was naive CD4+ T cells from blood. The TCR sequence derives from a man aged 30 to 45 with type 1 diabetes. The DNA for the CDR3 is TGTGCCACCAGCAGAGATCTAGCGGCGGACACAGATACGCAGTATTTT. Translation gives CATSRDLAADTDTQYF.